What follows are 30 T cell receptor beta chains derived from one specimen sequenced in a study of blood T cell repertoires in COVID-19. Assay: immunoSEQ multiplex PCR; the TCRdb copy retains only in-frame clones and omits some. The data contain approximately 230,000 clones, roughly 85% of them singletons. Input material: peripheral blood. The receptors were sampled from a man aged 25 to 40 who had recovered from COVID-19.

This chain links TRBV25-1 with TRBJ1-2, with TRBD1 as a possible D gene (6 bases). The CDR3 is 14 residues long. Germline values: CDR1 MGHDK, CDR2 SYGVNS. Trimming took 3 bases from V and 5 from J, leaving 13 bases between them. CDR3 residues: CASSERTVPYGYTF. CDR3 coding DNA: TGTGCCAGCAGTGAGCGGACAGTCCCGTATGGCTACACCTTC.

As for this clone: Mismatch with germline at one junction end may stem from a read error. The chain joins TRBV27 to TRBJ1-1, with D possibly being TRBD1 (5 bases). Per the germline V gene, CDR1 is MNHEY and CDR2 is SMNVEV (reference sequence). The CDR3 loop spans 18 amino acids. The CDR3 sequence is CANSLYRLQGMGNTEAFF. Here the CDR3 DNA reads TGTGCCAACAGTTTATACCGACTTCAGGGTATGGGGAACACTGAAGCTTTCTTT.

The rearrangement uses TRBV27 and TRBJ2-3; tentatively, D is TRBD1 (5 bases). With 6 bases removed from V and 6 bases from J, the gap between germline ends came to 16 bases. Germline V gives CDR1 MNHEY, CDR2 SMNVEV (reference sequence). This CDR3 is built from 14 residues. The CDR3 sequence is CASRIRAGLDTQYF. CDR3 nucleotide sequence: TGTGCCAGCAGGATCCGGGCAGGGTTGGATACGCAGTATTTT.

This chain joins TRBV11-2 and TRBJ1-2; TRBD1 matches 10 bases. This CDR3 is 15 amino acids long. The germline V gene has CDR1 SGHAT and CDR2 FQNNGV. With V trimmed by 3 bases and J by 6 bases, 7 bases remained unmatched. The DNA of the CDR3 is TGTGCCAGCAGCTTGCAACCCGGGACAGGGGATGGCTACACCTTC. It is translated as CASSLQPGTGDGYTF.

This chain joins TRBV5-6 and TRBJ2-1; TRBD1 matches 10 bases. The length of the CDR3 is 15 residues. Trimming at V came to 4 bases and at J to 3 bases, leaving 4 bases not matched to a gene. In germline, CDR1 is SGHDT, CDR2 YYEEEE. Written as DNA, the CDR3 is TGTGCCAGCAGCCTGGGACAGGGGATCTACAATGAGCAGTTCTTC. It codes for CASSLGQGIYNEQFF.

The chain has TRBV7-2 and TRBJ2-7; a weak D match, TRBD1 (6 bases). This CDR3 comprises 15 residues. Per the germline V gene, CDR1 is SGHTA and CDR2 is FQGNSA. V lost 5 bases and J 4 bases, leaving 18 bases between the germline ends. The CDR3 region is CASSTDDRSGYEQYF. The CDR3, as DNA: TGTGCCAGCAGCACCGACGACAGGAGCGGTTACGAGCAGTACTTC.

This chain connects TRBV30 to TRBJ2-2; TRBD1 agrees at 9 bases. The CDR3 extends over 15 amino acids. Per germline, CDR1 GTSNPN and CDR2 SVGIG (reference sequence). V was clipped by 0 bases and J by 3 bases; unmatched bases: 2. The CDR3 coding sequence is TGTGCCTGGAGTGTACAGGGGGCATACACCGGGGAGCTGTTTTTT. Its protein product is CAWSVQGAYTGELFF.

The V and J genes are TRBV11-3 and TRBJ1-1; maybe TRBD1 (6 bases). CDR1 is SGHNT, CDR2 YENEEA, per germline. The ends were cut back, 2 bases at V and 1 base at J, with 8 bases in the middle. CDR3 length: 14 residues. DNA for the CDR3: TGTGCCAGCAGCTTAAACAGGGCGAACACTGAAGCTTTCTTT. Amino acids: CASSLNRANTEAFF.

This chain links TRBV18 with TRBJ1-5; 10 bases map to TRBD1. J gave up 3 bases and V 3 bases, and 2 bases lay outside the gene matches. This CDR3 is 15 amino acids long. Germline V gene lookup returns CDR1 KGHSH and CDR2 LQKENI. The CDR3 loop reads CASSPTGGYNQPQHF. In DNA form, the CDR3 reads TGTGCCAGCTCACCGACAGGGGGCTACAATCAGCCCCAGCATTTT.

The chain is built from TRBV4-3 and TRBJ2-2; TRBD1 matches at 7 bases. Germline CDR1 LGHNA, CDR2 YSLEER. V lost 4 bases to trimming and J lost 1 base; unmatched junction nucleotides: 12. CDR3 length equals 18 residues. The CDR3 bases are TGCGCCAGCAGCCCAGCCCCCCCCGGGACAGAGAACACCGGGGAGCTGTTTTTT. Its protein is CASSPAPPGTENTGELFF.

The V call is TRBV5-1, the J call TRBJ1-4; 9 nucleotides agree with TRBD1. The length of the CDR3 is 15 residues. The V and J ends lost 3 bases and 8 bases, in that order; junction bases with no gene match: 8. Germline CDR1 SGHRS, CDR2 YFSETQ. The CDR3 bases are TGCGCCAGCAGCTATGGGACAGGGTTAAGCGAAAAACTGTTTTTT. Protein product: CASSYGTGLSEKLFF.

This rearrangement joins TRBV7-6 to TRBJ2-7; tentative D call: TRBD2 (6 bases). The V end was cut by 1 base, the J end by 3 bases, with 13 bases between. Germline CDR1 SGHVS, CDR2 FNYEAQ. CDR3 length equals 15 residues. DNA for the CDR3: TGTGCCAGCAGCTTAGATAAGGGACTCTACTACGAGCAGTACTTC. Protein: CASSLDKGLYYEQYF.

V is TRBV19 and J is TRBJ1-1, with 9 positions matching TRBD1. The germline V gene encodes CDR1 LNHDA and CDR2 SQIVND (reference sequence). CDR3 length: 15 amino acids. Trimming took 5 bases from V and 4 from J; bases not matched to a gene: 8. The CDR3 sequence is CASSAYRGRVTEAFF. As DNA, the CDR3 is TGTGCCAGTAGTGCTTACAGGGGGCGCGTCACTGAAGCTTTCTTT.

The chain uses TRBV27 and TRBJ2-3, with D unresolved. CDR1 and CDR2 (germline): MNHEY, SMNVEV (reference sequence). The CDR3 has 14 residues. Trimming shortened V by 4 bases and J by 6 bases, and 14 bases separated the two germline ends. The chain's CDR3 is CASSSISKSDTQYF. The CDR3 DNA sequence: TGTGCCAGCAGTTCGATTAGCAAGTCCGATACGCAGTATTTT.

The V and J genes are TRBV7-9 and TRBJ2-2, with 7 positions matching TRBD2. Looked up from germline, CDR1 is SEHNR and CDR2 is FQNEAQ (reference sequence). The CDR3 runs 13 residues. The V and J ends lost 6 bases and 7 bases, in that order; junction bases with no gene match: 5. This CDR3 reads CASRGGYGGELFF. The CDR3 DNA follows: TGTGCCAGCAGGGGAGGGTATGGCGGGGAGCTGTTTTTT.

V and J are TRBV19 and TRBJ1-5; 7 nucleotides agree with TRBD1. Germline V CDR1 and CDR2: LNHDA, SQIVND (reference sequence). V dropped 5 bases and J dropped 5; count of bases not matched to a gene: 15. This CDR3 contains 17 residues. As DNA, the CDR3 is TGTGCCAGTAGTGGCGACCTCGGAGACAGGGTGGATCAGCCCCAGCATTTT. Residues: CASSGDLGDRVDQPQHF.

This clone has a handful of counts. J is TRBJ2-7 and V is TRBV11-2; no clear D gene. This CDR3 comprises 13 residues. Looked up from germline, CDR1 is SGHAT and CDR2 is FQNNGV. V shed 1 base and J shed 6 bases, with 10 bases lying between them. The CDR3 protein is CASSLVQSGEQYF. The DNA for the CDR3 is TGTGCCAGCAGCTTAGTACAGAGTGGCGAGCAGTACTTC.

In its sample, this clone was seen a few times. The chain couples TRBV3-1 (or the pseudogene TRBV3-2) to TRBJ1-1, with a tentative D call TRBD1 (6 bases). The V end was cut by 5 bases, the J end by 3 bases, with 10 bases between. Germline V lookup: CDR1 LGHDT, CDR2 YNNKEL (reference sequence). The CDR3 is 13 amino acids. The DNA for the CDR3 is TGTGCCAGCAGCTCAGGGGTGGACACTGAAGCTTTCTTT. Amino acids: CASSSGVDTEAFF.

The gene calls are TRBV15 and TRBJ1-2, with D maybe TRBD1 (5 bases). This CDR3 contains 17 residues. V was trimmed by 1 base and J by 2 bases, leaving 17 bases between them. Per the germline V gene, CDR1 is LNHNV and CDR2 is YYDKDF (reference sequence). The CDR3 nucleotides are TGTGCCACCAGCAGAGGCTTTAGCGGGGAGGGGAACTATGGCTACACCTTC. It yields the protein CATSRGFSGEGNYGYTF.

The chain carries TRBV7-2 and TRBJ2-7, with 9 positions matching TRBD1. The CDR3 runs to 16 residues. Looked up from germline, CDR1 is SGHTA and CDR2 is FQGNSA. Germline trimming cut 2 bases from V and 5 bases from J; bases unmatched to any gene: 10. The CDR3 DNA is TGTGCCAGCAGCTTAACCGGGACAGGGCATGCGGACGAGCAGTACTTC. Protein product: CASSLTGTGHADEQYF.

This clone was seen more than once but under ten times. The chain uses TRBV10-3 and TRBJ2-5, with TRBD2 matching 8 bases. With V trimmed by 2 bases and J by 5 bases, 7 bases remained unmatched. The germline V gene has CDR1 ENHRY and CDR2 SYGVKD. This CDR3 contains 15 residues. The CDR3 DNA sequence: TGTGCCATCAGTGAGACTAGGACTAGCTCGGAGACCCAGTACTTC. The encoded protein is CAISETRTSSETQYF.

This clone was seen a few times. The chain joins TRBV15 to TRBJ1-1; possibly TRBD1 for D (6 bases). The germline V and J ends were trimmed by 3 bases and 3 bases, with 14 bases remaining between them. The CDR3 spans 15 residues. The V gene's germline CDR1 is LNHNV and CDR2 YYDKDF (reference sequence). CDR3 DNA: TGTGCCACCAGCAGGGGAGGGGGTTCGGACACTGAAGCTTTCTTT. Protein sequence: CATSRGGGSDTEAFF.

The chain couples TRBV6-5 to TRBJ1-5, with 7 bases aligning to TRBD1. The V gene's germline CDR1 is MNHEY and CDR2 SVGAGI. The CDR3 contains 15 residues. J gave up 6 bases and V 2 bases, and 7 bases lay outside the gene matches. The CDR3 nucleotides are TGTGCCAGCAGTTACAACGACAGGGCAGGTCAGCCCCAGCATTTT. Translating gives CASSYNDRAGQPQHF.

The chain uses TRBV18 and TRBJ2-5; TRBD1 matches at 7 bases. Germline assignment: CDR1 KGHSH and CDR2 LQKENI. The CDR3 is 14 amino acids. V shed 8 bases, J shed 3 bases, and the junction held 9 bases outside the gene matches. The CDR3 DNA reads TGTGCCAGCCGGACCCCAACAGGGGAAGAGACCCAGTACTTC. Translating it yields CASRTPTGEETQYF.

This clone was seen only once. The CDR3 coding sequence is TGTGCCAGCAGCTTCGGGACTCCCTACTCTGGAAACACCATATATTTT. It yields the protein CASSFGTPYSGNTIYF. This chain joins TRBV13 and TRBJ1-3; D might be TRBD1 (5 bases). V lost 3 bases and J lost 0, with 12 bases in between. CDR3 length: 16 amino acids. Germline CDR1 PRHDT, CDR2 FYEKMQ (reference sequence).

In DNA form, the CDR3 reads TGTGCCATCAGGGGGGGGACGGACTCCTACGAGCAGTACTTC. Its translation: CAIRGGTDSYEQYF. The gene calls are TRBV10-3 and TRBJ2-7; 7 nucleotides line up with TRBD2. Looked up from germline, CDR1 is ENHRY and CDR2 is SYGVKD. The CDR3 consists of 14 residues. V dropped 6 bases and J dropped 0; count of bases not matched to a gene: 5.

The gene calls are TRBV3-1 (or the pseudogene TRBV3-2) and TRBJ2-7, with 7 bases that match TRBD1. The V gene's germline CDR1 is LGHDT and CDR2 YNNKEL (reference sequence). The CDR3 runs 12 residues. J was trimmed by 6 bases and V by 4 bases; bases with no gene match: 3. DNA for the CDR3: TGTGCCAGCAGCCGACAGGGCGGCGAGCAGTACTTC. This translates into CASSRQGGEQYF.

The chain joins TRBV27 to TRBJ2-3; the match to TRBD2 covers 9 bases. The CDR3 consists of 16 residues. The V gene end was trimmed by 6 bases and the J gene end by 0 bases; junction bases not matched to a gene: 7. Germline CDR1 MNHEY, CDR2 SMNVEV (reference sequence). The CDR3 reads CASSEASGASTDTQYF. In DNA, the CDR3 is TGTGCCAGCAGCGAGGCTAGCGGGGCTAGCACAGATACGCAGTATTTT.

The V gene is TRBV19, the J gene TRBJ1-2; 7 bases match TRBD1. CDR1 is LNHDA, CDR2 SQIVND, per germline (reference sequence). This CDR3 has 15 amino acids. The trim removed 3 bases at V and 4 bases at J, leaving 8 bases unmatched. The CDR3 reads CASSMITGATYGYTF. The CDR3 coding sequence is TGTGCCAGTAGTATGATCACAGGGGCTACCTATGGCTACACCTTC.

The V and J genes are TRBV7-6 and TRBJ1-1; the D gene is possibly TRBD1 (5 bases). V was trimmed by 4 bases and J by 10 bases, leaving 25 bases between them. This CDR3 spans 16 amino acids. The germline V gene has CDR1 SGHVS and CDR2 FNYEAQ. The CDR3 loop reads CASSWGGRSGSARAFF. CDR3 nucleotide sequence: TGTGCCAGCAGCTGGGGGGGACGCTCAGGGTCGGCACGAGCTTTCTTT.